This TCR beta chain was found in a study of blood T cell repertoires in COVID-19. Study context: T cells, B-cell-depleted T cells, or PBMCs supplied cDNA or gDNA.

Sequenced by immunoSEQ multiplex PCR; TCRdb stores in-frame clones only, minus some. The repertoire holds about 120,000 clones, with about four fifths as singletons. Germline V gives CDR1 MGHDK, CDR2 SYGVNS. Losses at the gene ends were 3 bases for V and 12 bases for J; bases not matched to a gene: 7. The CDR3 loop spans 13 amino acids. This TCR was recovered from a man aged 55-75 years with active or convalescent COVID-19. This chain links TRBV25-1 with TRBJ1-3, with 8 bases aligning to TRBD1. Sequencing used peripheral blood. The CDR3 here is CASSDRTGLDIYF. CDR3 DNA sequence: TGTGCCAGCAGTGATCGGACAGGGTTGGACATATATTTT.